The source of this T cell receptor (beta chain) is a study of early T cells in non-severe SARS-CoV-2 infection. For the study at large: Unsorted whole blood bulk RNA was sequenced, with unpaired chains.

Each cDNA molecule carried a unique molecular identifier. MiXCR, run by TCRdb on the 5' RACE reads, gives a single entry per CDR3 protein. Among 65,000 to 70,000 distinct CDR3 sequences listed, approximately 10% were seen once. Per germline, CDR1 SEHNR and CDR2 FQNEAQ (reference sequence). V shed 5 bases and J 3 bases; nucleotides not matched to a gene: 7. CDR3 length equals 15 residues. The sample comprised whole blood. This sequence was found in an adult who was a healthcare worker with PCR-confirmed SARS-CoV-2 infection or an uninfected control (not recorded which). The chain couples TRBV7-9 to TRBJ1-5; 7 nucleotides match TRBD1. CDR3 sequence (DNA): TGTGCCAGCAGCCTAGGTGACAGGGACAATCAGCCCCAGCATTTT. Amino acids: CASSLGDRDNQPQHF.